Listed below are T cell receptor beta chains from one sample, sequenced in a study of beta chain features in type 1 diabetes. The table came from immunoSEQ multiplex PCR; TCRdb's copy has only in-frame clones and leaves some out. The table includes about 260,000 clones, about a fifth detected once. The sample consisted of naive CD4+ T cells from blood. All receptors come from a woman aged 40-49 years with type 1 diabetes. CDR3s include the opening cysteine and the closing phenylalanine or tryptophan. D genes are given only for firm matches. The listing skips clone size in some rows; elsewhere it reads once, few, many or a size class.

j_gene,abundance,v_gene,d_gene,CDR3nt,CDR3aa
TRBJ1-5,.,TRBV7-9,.,TGTGCCAGCAGCTTAGAGGGAACAGGGAATCAGCCCCAGCATTTT,CASSLEGTGNQPQHF
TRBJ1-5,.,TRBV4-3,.,TGCGCCAGCAGTTACAAAAGGGGACAGCCCCAGCATTTT,CASSYKRGQPQHF
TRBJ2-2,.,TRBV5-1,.,TGCGCCAGCAGCTTGGCTCCGGGACTTTCGGCCACCGGGGAGCTGTTTTTT,CASSLAPGLSATGELFF
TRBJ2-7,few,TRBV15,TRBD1,TGTGCCACCAGTTTTCAGGGGGCTCGCGAGCAGTACTTC,CATSFQGAREQYF
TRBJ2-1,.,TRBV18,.,TGTGCCAGCTCACCACGGCATTACAATGAGCAGTTCTTC,CASSPRHYNEQFF
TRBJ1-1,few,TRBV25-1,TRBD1,TGTGCCAGCAGCGAGCAGGGGGCGCCCACTGAAGCTTTCTTT,CASSEQGAPTEAFF
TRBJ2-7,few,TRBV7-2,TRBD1,TGTGCCAGCACCCACGGACAGGGAATCTCCTACGAGCAGTACTTC,CASTHGQGISYEQYF
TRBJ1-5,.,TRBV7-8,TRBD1,TGTGCCAGCAGCTCCGGGACAGGGAATCAGCCCCAGCATTTT,CASSSGTGNQPQHF
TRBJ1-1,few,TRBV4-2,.,TGTGCCAGCAGCCAAGAGCTAGTGTCAACTGAAGCTTTCTTT,CASSQELVSTEAFF
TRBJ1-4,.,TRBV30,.,TGTGCCTGGAGAGACGGACTCTTCAATGAAAAACTGTTTTTT,CAWRDGLFNEKLFF
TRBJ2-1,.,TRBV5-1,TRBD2,TGCGCCAGCAGCTCTCCTAGCGGGATCTCCTACAATGAGCAGTTCTTC,CASSSPSGISYNEQFF
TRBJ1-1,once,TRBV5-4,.,TGTGCCAGCAGCCCACTGGACACCACTGAAGCTTTCTTT,CASSPLDTTEAFF
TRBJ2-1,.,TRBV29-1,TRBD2,TGCAGCGTTGGGACTAGCGGGAGTATAGCGCAGTTCTTC,CSVGTSGSIAQFF
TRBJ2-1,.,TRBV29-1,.,TGCAGCGTTGATATCCTTTTCCGGGGGAACGAGCAGTTCTTC,CSVDILFRGNEQFF
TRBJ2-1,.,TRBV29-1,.,TGCAGCGTCGCCCGATCGGCGGGCAATGAGCAGTTCTTC,CSVARSAGNEQFF
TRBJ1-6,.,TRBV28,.,TGTGCCAGCAGACAGGGAATTAATTCACCCCTCCACTTT,CASRQGINSPLHF
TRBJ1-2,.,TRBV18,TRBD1,TGTGCCAGCTCACCGACAGGGGTTACGAACTATGGCTACACCTTC,CASSPTGVTNYGYTF
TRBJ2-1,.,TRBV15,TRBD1,TGTGCCATCTCCCAGGGGGACCCCTACAATGAGCAGTTCTTC,CAISQGDPYNEQFF